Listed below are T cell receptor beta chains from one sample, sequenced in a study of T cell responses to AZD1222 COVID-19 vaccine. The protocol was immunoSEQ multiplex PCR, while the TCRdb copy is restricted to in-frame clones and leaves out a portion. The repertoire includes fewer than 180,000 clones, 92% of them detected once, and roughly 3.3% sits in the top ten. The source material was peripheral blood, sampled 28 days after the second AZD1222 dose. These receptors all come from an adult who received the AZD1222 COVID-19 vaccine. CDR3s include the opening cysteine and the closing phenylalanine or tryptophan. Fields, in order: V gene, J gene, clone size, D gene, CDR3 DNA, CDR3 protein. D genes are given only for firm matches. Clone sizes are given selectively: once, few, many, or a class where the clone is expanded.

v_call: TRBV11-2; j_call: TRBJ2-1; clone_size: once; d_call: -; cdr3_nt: TGTGCCAGCAGCACACAGTTGAACAATGAGCAGTTCTTC; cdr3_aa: CASSTQLNNEQFF
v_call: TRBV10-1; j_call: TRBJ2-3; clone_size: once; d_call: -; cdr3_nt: TGCGCCAGCAGTGCTGAAGCAGATACGCAGTATTTT; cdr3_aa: CASSAEADTQYF
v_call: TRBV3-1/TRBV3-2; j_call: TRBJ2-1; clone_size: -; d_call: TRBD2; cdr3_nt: TGTGCCAGCAGTTCGAGCGGGAGGACCTACAATGAGCAGTTCTTC; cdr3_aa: CASSSSGRTYNEQFF
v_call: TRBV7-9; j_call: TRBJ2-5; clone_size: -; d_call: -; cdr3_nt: TGTGCCAGCAGCCCACAGACAGAAGAGACCCAGTACTTC; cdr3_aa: CASSPQTEETQYF
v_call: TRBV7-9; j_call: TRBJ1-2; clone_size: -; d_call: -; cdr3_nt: TGTGCCAGCAGCTTAGACCAGGGAGGCTATGGCTACACCTTC; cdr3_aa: CASSLDQGGYGYTF
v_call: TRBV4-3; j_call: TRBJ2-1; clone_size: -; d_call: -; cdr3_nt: TGCGCCAGCAGCCAAGCCTACCTAGGGGAAGGGGCCTACAATGAGCAGTTCTTC; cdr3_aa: CASSQAYLGEGAYNEQFF
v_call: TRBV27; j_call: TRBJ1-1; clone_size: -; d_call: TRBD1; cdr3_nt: TGTGCCAGCAGTTCCACCGGGACAGGCACTGAAGCTTTCTTT; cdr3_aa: CASSSTGTGTEAFF
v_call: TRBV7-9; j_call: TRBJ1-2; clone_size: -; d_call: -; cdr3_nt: TGTGCCAGCAGCTTCAGGAGCGACTATGGCTACACCTTC; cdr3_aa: CASSFRSDYGYTF
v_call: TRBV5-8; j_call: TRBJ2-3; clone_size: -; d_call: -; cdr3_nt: TGTGCCAGCAGCTTTTCCGGGAGCCCCTTCACAGATACGCAGTATTTT; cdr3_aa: CASSFSGSPFTDTQYF
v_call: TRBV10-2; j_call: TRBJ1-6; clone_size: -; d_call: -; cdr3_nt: TGCGCCAGCAGACCTGCTACAGGGTCACCCCTCCACTTT; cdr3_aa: CASRPATGSPLHF
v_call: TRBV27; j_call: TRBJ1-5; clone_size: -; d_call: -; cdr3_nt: TGTGCCAGCAGCAAACAGGCTCGTGGCAATCAGCCCCAGCATTTT; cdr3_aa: CASSKQARGNQPQHF
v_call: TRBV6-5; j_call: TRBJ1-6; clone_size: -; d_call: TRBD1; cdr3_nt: TGTGCCAGCAGCCAGGGACAGGGACGTTCACCCCTCCACTTT; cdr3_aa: CASSQGQGRSPLHF
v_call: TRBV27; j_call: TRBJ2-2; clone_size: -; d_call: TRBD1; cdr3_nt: TGTGCCAGCTATGGGATTGGGACAGCTGAGAGGGAGCTGTTTTTT; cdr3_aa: CASYGIGTAERELFF
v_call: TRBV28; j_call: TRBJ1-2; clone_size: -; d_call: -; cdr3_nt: TGTGCCAGCAGTTTAGGTGTACTAGGGACCTATGGCTACACCTTC; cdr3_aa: CASSLGVLGTYGYTF
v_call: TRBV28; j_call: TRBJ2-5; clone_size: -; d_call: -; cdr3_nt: TGTGCCAGCAGTTTACCGGCCCAAGAGACCCAGTACTTC; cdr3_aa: CASSLPAQETQYF
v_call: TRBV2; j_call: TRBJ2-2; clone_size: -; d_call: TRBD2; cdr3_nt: TGTGCCAGCAGAGTACTAGCGGGAAGGACCGGGGAGCTGTTTTTT; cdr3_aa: CASRVLAGRTGELFF
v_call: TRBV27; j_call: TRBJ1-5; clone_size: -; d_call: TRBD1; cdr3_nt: TGTGCCAGCAGACCTGACAGGGCCCAGCCCCAGCATTTT; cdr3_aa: CASRPDRAQPQHF
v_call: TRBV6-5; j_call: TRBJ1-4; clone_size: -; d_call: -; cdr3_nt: TGTGCCAGCAGTTCAACCGGGGCCGACAAAAAACTGTTTTTT; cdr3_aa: CASSSTGADKKLFF
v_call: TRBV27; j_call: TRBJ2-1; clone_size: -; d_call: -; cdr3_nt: TGTGCCAGCAGCCCCTCCCTGGCTAGCGTATACAATGAGCAGTTCTTC; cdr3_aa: CASSPSLASVYNEQFF
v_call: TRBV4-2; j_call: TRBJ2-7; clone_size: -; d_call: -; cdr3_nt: TGTGCCAGCAGCCAAGTCGTGGGAACTACCTACGAGCAGTACTTC; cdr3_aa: CASSQVVGTTYEQYF
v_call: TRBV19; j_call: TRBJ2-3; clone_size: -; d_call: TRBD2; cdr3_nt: TGTGCCGGCTCTAGCGGGGAGGGCACAGATACGCAGTATTTT; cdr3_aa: CAGSSGEGTDTQYF
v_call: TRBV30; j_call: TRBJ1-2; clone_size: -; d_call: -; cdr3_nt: TGTGCCTGGATGGGATATGGCTACACCTTC; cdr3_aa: CAWMGYGYTF
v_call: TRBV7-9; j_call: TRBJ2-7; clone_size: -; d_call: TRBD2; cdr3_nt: TGTGCCAGCAGCCCTCGAGCGGGAGCAACGCCCGAGCAGTACTTC; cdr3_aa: CASSPRAGATPEQYF
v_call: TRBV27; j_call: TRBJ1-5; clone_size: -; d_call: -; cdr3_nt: TGTGCCAGCAGCTTCTCGACCAACCAGCCCCAGCATTTT; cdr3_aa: CASSFSTNQPQHF
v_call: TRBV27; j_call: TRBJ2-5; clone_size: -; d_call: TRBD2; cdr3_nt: TGTGCCAGCAGTTTTGGGACGGCGGGAGGGCAAGAGACCCAGTACTTC; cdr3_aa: CASSFGTAGGQETQYF
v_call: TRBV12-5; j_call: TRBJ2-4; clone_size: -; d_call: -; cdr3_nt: TGTGCTAGTGGTCCCCCAGAGTTAGCCAAAAACATTCAGTACTTC; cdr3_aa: CASGPPELAKNIQYF
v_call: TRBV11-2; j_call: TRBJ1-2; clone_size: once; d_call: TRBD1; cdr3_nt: TGTGCCAGCAGCTGGGGACAGGGGGCGTCTGGCTACACCTTC; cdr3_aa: CASSWGQGASGYTF